The next 20 T cell receptor beta chains were all read from a single sample in a study of identifying expanded T cells in peripheral blood. The table came from immunoSEQ multiplex PCR; TCRdb's copy has only in-frame clones and leaves some out. The sample holds over 100,000 clones, about 85% seen once. Sequenced sample: blood. The receptors were gathered from a person aged 18-69 years in good health.

This clone has a handful of counts. V gene TRBV10-2 combines with J gene TRBJ1-2; D is ambiguous. Deletions cut 3 bases from V and 4 bases from J, with 6 bases between. Germline loops: CDR1 WSHSY, CDR2 SAAADI. The CDR3 length is 12 residues. The CDR3 loop reads CASSETSYGYTF. The CDR3 DNA follows: TGCGCCAGCAGTGAAACGTCCTATGGCTACACCTTC.

The rearrangement uses TRBV28 and TRBJ2-7, with 7 positions matching TRBD2. The V and J ends lost 6 bases and 2 bases, in that order; junction bases with no gene match: 4. Germline CDR1 MDHEN, CDR2 SYDVKM. CDR3 size: 13 residues. CDR3 residues: CASRTSATYEQYF. The CDR3 DNA reads TGTGCCAGCAGAACTAGCGCGACCTACGAGCAGTACTTC.

This sequence joins TRBV11-3 and TRBJ2-1; TRBD2 aligns across 8 bases. Losses at the gene ends were 3 bases for V and 2 bases for J; bases not matched to a gene: 9. The CDR3 loop spans 17 amino acids. Per germline, CDR1 SGHNT and CDR2 YENEEA. The CDR3: CASSLGGVRGAYNEQFF. In DNA, the CDR3 is TGTGCCAGCAGCTTGGGTGGGGTGCGGGGGGCCTACAATGAGCAGTTCTTC.

The V call is TRBV6-6, the J call TRBJ2-7; D not resolved. From germline, CDR1 is MNHNY and CDR2 SVGAGI (reference sequence). There are 15 residues in the CDR3. V was shortened by 6 bases and J by 0 bases, with 15 bases between the two germline ends. The CDR3 sequence is CASSPNQDASYEQYF. The DNA for the CDR3 is TGTGCCAGCAGCCCCAACCAAGACGCCTCCTACGAGCAGTACTTC.

The J gene is TRBJ2-1, the V gene TRBV4-1, with 10 bases identical to TRBD2. Germline V gene data show CDR1 as MGHRA and CDR2 as YSYEKL. CDR3 length equals 15 residues. The V segment lost 4 bases and the J segment 2 bases; nucleotides outside the gene matches: 2. Here the CDR3 DNA reads TGCGCCAGCAGCCCTAGCGGGAGAGCCTACAATGAGCAGTTCTTC. Encoded protein: CASSPSGRAYNEQFF.

The rearrangement uses TRBV6-5 and TRBJ2-7; 12 nucleotides agree with TRBD2. The J segment lost 3 bases and the V segment lost 2 bases, leaving 5 bases of the junction unmatched. The CDR3 runs 16 residues. CDR1 and CDR2 from the germline V gene are MNHEY and SVGAGI. The CDR3 bases are TGTGCCAGCAGTTACCTGGCGACTAGCGGGAGCTACGAGCAGTACTTC. As protein: CASSYLATSGSYEQYF.

This clone occurred once. The chain combines TRBV5-1 with TRBJ2-7; weak D call: TRBD1 (6 bases). The CDR3 consists of 15 residues. The V end was cut by 6 bases, the J end by 6 bases, with 22 bases between. Germline CDR1 SGHRS, CDR2 YFSETQ. The DNA of the CDR3 is TGCGCCAGCAAGCGGATGCCGGACAGTTCATTCGAGCAGTACTTC. Protein: CASKRMPDSSFEQYF.

The chain combines TRBV9 with TRBJ2-1, with 9 bases that match TRBD1. Trimming took 3 bases from V and 6 from J; bases not matched to a gene: 7. Germline V gives CDR1 SGDLS, CDR2 YYNGEE. The length of the CDR3 is 15 residues. The CDR3 reads CASSARDREGNEQFF. CDR3 sequence (DNA): TGTGCCAGCAGCGCCCGGGACAGGGAGGGCAATGAGCAGTTCTTC.

This sequence joins TRBV29-1 and TRBJ2-3; 7 nucleotides line up with TRBD1. V lost 2 bases, J lost 4 bases, and 6 bases stayed unmatched. The CDR3 is made up of 14 amino acids. CDR1 and CDR2 (germline): SQVTM, ANQGSEA. The CDR3 region has the DNA TGCAGCGTTGAAATCCTAACAGGGGCAGATACGCAGTATTTT. Its protein product is CSVEILTGADTQYF.

The chain couples TRBV10-2 to TRBJ2-5; D gene unclear. This CDR3 comprises 15 residues. The germline V and J ends were trimmed by 2 bases and 0 bases, with 10 bases remaining between them. Germline lookup yields CDR1 WSHSY and CDR2 SAAADI. CDR3 residues: CASSEEALYQETQYF. The DNA for the CDR3 is TGCGCCAGCAGTGAGGAGGCATTGTACCAAGAGACCCAGTACTTC.

The V and J genes are TRBV21-1 and TRBJ1-5; TRBD1 reflects the table's D call only, with no check against the DNA. TRBV21-1 is noted as a pseudogene. This CDR3 is 15 amino acids long. This CDR3 reads CASSKRGQENQPQHF. CDR3 nucleotide sequence: TGTGCCAGCAGCAAACGGGGACAGGAGAATCAGCCCCAGCATTTT.

The J gene is TRBJ2-7, the V gene TRBV27, with D unclear. The germline V and J ends were trimmed by 8 bases and 2 bases, with 13 bases remaining between them. CDR3 length: 13 residues. CDR1 and CDR2 from the germline V gene are MNHEY and SMNVEV (reference sequence). CDR3 sequence: CASGMESPYEQYF. Here the CDR3 DNA reads TGTGCCAGCGGAATGGAGAGCCCCTACGAGCAGTACTTC.

The genes are TRBV6-1 and TRBJ2-7, with 7 bases fitting TRBD2. Germline lookup yields CDR1 MNHNS and CDR2 SASEGT. V gave up 6 bases and J gave up 3 bases; unmatched junction bases: 5. This CDR3 is 13 amino acids long. CDR3 sequence (DNA): TGTGCCAGCAGCAGTGGGGGGGACTACGAGCAGTACTTC. Amino acid sequence: CASSSGGDYEQYF.

This clone was counted a single time. The rearrangement joins TRBV5-4 to TRBJ2-4; D is possibly TRBD1 (7 bases). The CDR3 sequence is 16 residues long. V lost 4 bases and J lost 3, with 17 bases in between. Germline CDR1 reads SGHNT; CDR2 reads YYREEE (reference sequence). The CDR3 loop reads CASSPSRQGGKNIQYF. The CDR3 nucleotides read TGTGCCAGCAGCCCCTCCCGACAGGGAGGCAAAAACATTCAGTACTTC.

The chain is built from TRBV7-8 and TRBJ2-3; D is unclear. Germline assignment: CDR1 SGHVS and CDR2 FQNEAQ. V gave up 3 bases and J gave up 7 bases, with 11 bases separating them. The CDR3 length is 13 residues. CDR3: CASSFPLGNTQYF. DNA of the CDR3: TGTGCCAGCAGCTTCCCTCTGGGTAATACGCAGTATTTT.

The chain carries TRBV9 and TRBJ2-2, with D possibly matching TRBD1 (6 bases). Germline CDR1 reads SGDLS; CDR2 reads YYNGEE. V lost 4 bases and J 0 bases, leaving 10 bases between the germline ends. The CDR3 sequence is 15 residues long. CDR3 loop: CASSPGVANTGELFF. The CDR3 DNA follows: TGTGCCAGCAGCCCAGGGGTAGCGAACACCGGGGAGCTGTTTTTT. The full variable domain, in which reference TRBV9 and TRBJ2-2 provide the parts outside the CDR3, is DSGVTQTPKHLITATGQRVTLRCSPRSGDLSVYWYQQSLDQGLQFLIQYYNGEERAKGNILERFSAQQFPDLHSELNLSSLELGDSALYFCASSPGVANTGELFFGEGSRLTVL.

The DNA for the CDR3 is TGTGCCAGTAGTGGACTAGCGGGAGAAGGTGGGGCCAACGTCCTGACTTTC. Protein: CASSGLAGEGGANVLTF. V and J are TRBV19 and TRBJ2-6; TRBD2 matches 13 bases. Germline values: CDR1 LNHDA, CDR2 SQIVND (reference sequence). The V and J ends lost 5 bases and 3 bases, in that order; junction bases with no gene match: 4. CDR3 length equals 17 residues.

The chain is built from TRBV7-2 and TRBJ2-1; maybe TRBD1 (6 bases). The V gene lost 6 bases and the J gene lost 0 bases, with 15 bases spanning the gap. Germline CDR1 reads SGHTA; CDR2 reads FQGNSA. This CDR3 region has 16 residues. This CDR3 is CASRPLPGDSYNEQFF. CDR3 coding DNA: TGTGCCAGCAGGCCCCTCCCAGGGGACTCCTACAATGAGCAGTTCTTC.

The rearrangement uses TRBV2 and TRBJ2-5; D is perhaps TRBD2 (6 bases). Germline-derived CDR1 and CDR2 are SNHLY and FYNNEI. This CDR3 has 14 residues. V was pared by 4 bases and J by 1 base, with 10 bases between. The CDR3 is CASSVGLSQETQYF. The DNA of the CDR3 is TGTGCCAGCAGTGTTGGACTATCCCAAGAGACCCAGTACTTC. The full variable domain, with the rest looked up from reference TRBV2 and TRBJ2-5, is EPEVTQTPSHQVTQMGQEVILRCVPISNHLYFYWYRQILGQKVEFLVSFYNNEISEKSEIFDDQFSVERPDGSNFTLKIRSTKLEDSAMYFCASSVGLSQETQYFGPGTRLLVL.

This clone was seen only a few times. The chain employs TRBV10-3 and TRBJ1-2; no clear D gene. The CDR3 sequence is 11 residues long. Deletions cut 5 bases from V and 6 bases from J, with 7 bases between. Germline V gene sequence: CDR1 ENHRY, CDR2 SYGVKD. The CDR3 DNA reads as TGTGCCATCAGTCCTGGCGATGGCTACACCTTC. This sequence encodes CAISPGDGYTF.